The 27 T cell receptor beta chains listed next were all sequenced from one sample in a study of T cell responses to AZD1222 COVID-19 vaccine. The assay was immunoSEQ multiplex PCR, and TCRdb's table has in-frame clones only and misses some. The table has about 160,000 clones, approximately 94% seen once. The input for sequencing was peripheral blood, taken 28 days after the second AZD1222 dose. These receptor sequences come from an adult who received the AZD1222 COVID-19 vaccine.

This chain joins TRBV30 and TRBJ2-1; 8 bases match TRBD2. This CDR3 is 14 amino acids long. Germline V CDR1 and CDR2: GTSNPN, SVGIG (reference sequence). V gave up 1 base and J gave up 7 bases; unmatched junction bases: 6. For the CDR3, the DNA is TGTGCCTGGAGTGGAGGTTCTAGCGGGAATGAGCAGTTCTTC. Its protein product is CAWSGGSSGNEQFF.

This chain links TRBV27 with TRBJ1-1, with D unresolved. Between the trimmed V and J ends, which lost 0 bases and 0 bases, there was a span of 8 bases. Germline V gives CDR1 MNHEY, CDR2 SMNVEV (reference sequence). There are 15 residues in the CDR3. CDR3 sequence (DNA): TGTGCCAGCAGTTTATCGCCTAGGGTGAACACTGAAGCTTTCTTT. Its translation: CASSLSPRVNTEAFF.

The J gene is TRBJ1-2, the V gene TRBV29-1; the match to TRBD1 covers 10 bases. The CDR3 covers 14 residues. CDR1 and CDR2 (germline): SQVTM, ANQGSEA. With 3 bases clipped from V and 4 bases from J, the junction kept 5 bases outside the gene matches. CDR3 region: CSVEGQGPVYGYTF. CDR3 nucleotide sequence: TGCAGCGTTGAGGGACAGGGGCCAGTCTATGGCTACACCTTC. Together with reference TRBV29-1 and TRBJ1-2, the CDR3 gives the full variable domain: SAVISQKPSRDICQRGTSLTIQCQVDSQVTMMFWYRQQPGQSLTLIATANQGSEATYESGFVIDKFPISRPNLTFSTLTVSNMSPEDSSIYLCSVEGQGPVYGYTFGSGTRLTVV.

The chain joins TRBV9 to TRBJ1-3; the D is unclear. CDR3 length equals 14 residues. The ends were cut back, 3 bases at V and 1 base at J, with 8 bases in the middle. Germline V gene data show CDR1 as SGDLS and CDR2 as YYNGEE. The CDR3 DNA is TGTGCCAGCAGCGCCACCTATTCTGGAAACACCATATATTTT. Translating gives CASSATYSGNTIYF.

This clone has a single count. This chain links TRBV30 with TRBJ2-1; D is undetermined. The CDR3 totals 13 residues. Germline CDR1 and CDR2: GTSNPN and SVGIG (reference sequence). V lost 0 bases and J lost 10, with 13 bases in between. CDR3 nucleotides: TGTGCCTGGAGTGTGGCGCCTAAAACCGAGCAGTTCTTC. Encoded protein: CAWSVAPKTEQFF.

CDR3 DNA: TGTGCCAGCCGGCTTCCCGGGACAGGGGAGAACCCCCTCCACTTT. Residues: CASRLPGTGENPLHF. The chain links TRBV4-2 to TRBJ1-6; TRBD1 matches 10 bases. The CDR3 spans 15 residues. Germline CDR1 reads LGHNA; CDR2 reads YNFKEQ. Trimming at V came to 8 bases and at J to 13 bases, leaving 14 bases not matched to a gene.

J is TRBJ2-3 and V is TRBV27; maybe TRBD2 (6 bases). The CDR3 spans 15 residues. Germline values: CDR1 MNHEY, CDR2 SMNVEV (reference sequence). Trimming took 2 bases from V and 2 from J, leaving 11 bases between them. This CDR3 reads CASSLRREITDTQYF. The CDR3 DNA reads TGTGCCAGCAGTTTAAGGCGGGAAATCACAGATACGCAGTATTTT.

This clone was observed a single time. V and J are TRBV5-1 and TRBJ2-7, with D unresolved. The CDR3 covers 13 residues. The V gene lost 0 bases and the J gene lost 3 bases, with 7 bases spanning the gap. Germline CDR1 and CDR2: SGHRS and YFSETQ. The CDR3 DNA is TGCGCCAGCAGCTTGGGACACCTCTACGAGCAGTACTTC. Protein sequence: CASSLGHLYEQYF.

The chain uses TRBV4-1 and TRBJ2-6; D is unclear. Trimming stripped 2 bases from V and 0 bases from J, with 14 bases between. Germline lookup yields CDR1 MGHRA and CDR2 YSYEKL. The CDR3 has 18 amino acids. The CDR3 DNA sequence: TGCGCCAGCAGCCAACGCGCAGCCACTATCTCTGGGGCCAACGTCCTGACTTTC. Translation: CASSQRAATISGANVLTF.

This clone showed up just a few times. The chain has TRBV7-2 and TRBJ2-7; D unresolved. V lost 5 bases and J lost 1, with 9 bases in between. The CDR3 is 13 residues long. The V gene's germline CDR1 is SGHTA and CDR2 FQGNSA. CDR3 region: CASSVALSYEQYF. In DNA form, the CDR3 reads TGTGCCAGCAGCGTGGCGCTATCCTACGAGCAGTACTTC. Full variable domain (rest looked up from reference TRBV7-2 and TRBJ2-7): GAGVSQSPSNKVTEKGKDVELRCDPISGHTALYWYRQSLGQGLEFLIYFQGNSAPDKSGLPSDRFSAERTGGSVSTLTIQRTQQEDSAVYLCASSVALSYEQYFGPGTRLTVT.

The CDR3 sequence: CASSPLYGGLSPLHF. CDR3 DNA sequence: TGCGCCAGCAGCCCCTTGTATGGCGGGCTTTCACCCCTCCACTTT. The gene calls are TRBV4-3 and TRBJ1-6; no firm D call. Germline V gene data show CDR1 as LGHNA and CDR2 as YSLEER. Trimming shortened V by 4 bases and J by 9 bases, and 16 bases separated the two germline ends. CDR3 length: 15 residues.

The chain couples TRBV6-5 to TRBJ2-7; 8 bases fit TRBD1. The CDR3 spans 15 residues. Looked up from germline, CDR1 is MNHEY and CDR2 is SVGAGI. After removal of 5 bases from V and 0 bases from J, the junction contained 6 bases not matched to a gene. CDR3 DNA: TGTGCCAGCAGTCAACAGGGGGGAAGCTCCTACGAGCAGTACTTC. Protein sequence: CASSQQGGSSYEQYF.

The V and J genes are TRBV7-9 and TRBJ1-1; TRBD1 is a possible D gene (6 bases). Germline-derived CDR1 and CDR2 are SEHNR and FQNEAQ (reference sequence). This CDR3 has 14 amino acids. The germline V and J ends were trimmed by 3 bases and 0 bases, with 8 bases remaining between them. CDR3 in amino acids: CASSFGTLNTEAFF. The CDR3, as DNA: TGTGCCAGCAGCTTTGGGACACTGAACACTGAAGCTTTCTTT.

This clone was seen a few times. V gene TRBV6-5 combines with J gene TRBJ1-1; 10 bases are a match to TRBD1. Germline V gene data show CDR1 as MNHEY and CDR2 as SVGAGI. CDR3 length: 15 amino acids. V trimming: 5 bases; J trimming: 4 bases; junction bases outside the gene matches: 7. The CDR3 sequence: CASSTTGGTGTEAFF. The DNA of the CDR3 is TGTGCCAGCAGTACGACAGGGGGCACTGGCACTGAAGCTTTCTTT.

The V gene is TRBV7-2, the J gene TRBJ1-1, with D unclear. The CDR3 contains 14 residues. Germline V gene data show CDR1 as SGHTA and CDR2 as FQGNSA. V was cut by 5 bases and J by 2 bases, with 12 bases left in between. The DNA for the CDR3 is TGTGCCAGCAGCCCAAGACGGGATAACACTGAAGCTTTCTTT. It codes for CASSPRRDNTEAFF.

V usage is TRBV2 and J usage is TRBJ1-5, with D hard to call. The CDR3 runs 12 residues. The germline V and J ends were trimmed by 3 bases and 6 bases, with 6 bases remaining between them. Per germline, CDR1 SNHLY and CDR2 FYNNEI. The CDR3 sequence is CASSDWGQPQHF. The CDR3 coding sequence is TGTGCCAGCAGTGATTGGGGTCAGCCCCAGCATTTT. The variable domain in full, completed from reference TRBV2 and TRBJ1-5, reads EPEVTQTPSHQVTQMGQEVILRCVPISNHLYFYWYRQILGQKVEFLVSFYNNEISEKSEIFDDQFSVERPDGSNFTLKIRSTKLEDSAMYFCASSDWGQPQHFGDGTRLSIL.

The chain employs TRBV3-1 (or the pseudogene TRBV3-2) and TRBJ2-2, with 12 bases matching TRBD2. The CDR3 is made up of 17 amino acids. The J segment lost 9 bases and the V segment lost 0 bases, leaving 8 bases of the junction unmatched. Germline V gives CDR1 LGHDT, CDR2 YNNKEL (reference sequence). CDR3 DNA: TGTGCCAGCAGCCAAGATACGGGACTAGCGGGTCAAAGGGAGCTGTTTTTT. As protein: CASSQDTGLAGQRELFF.

The rearrangement links TRBV6-5 to TRBJ2-1; D is unclear. The CDR3 is made up of 13 amino acids. V lost 6 bases, J lost 7 bases, and 13 bases lay in between. The germline V gene has CDR1 MNHEY and CDR2 SVGAGI. For the CDR3, the DNA is TGTGCCAGCAGGACTTCCCCCCCAAATGAGCAGTTCTTC. The encoded protein is CASRTSPPNEQFF.

J is TRBJ2-1 and V is TRBV24-1, with 8 bases identical to TRBD2. Trimming removed 5 bases from V and 7 bases from J; junction bases left unmatched: 9. The germline V gene encodes CDR1 KGHDR and CDR2 SFDVKD. This CDR3 contains 15 residues. The CDR3 sequence: CATSGRRGGRNEQFF. The CDR3 DNA sequence: TGTGCCACCAGTGGCCGCCGGGGCGGGAGGAATGAGCAGTTCTTC.

The genes are TRBV27 and TRBJ1-2; maybe TRBD1 (5 bases). CDR3 length equals 15 residues. Germline assignment: CDR1 MNHEY and CDR2 SMNVEV (reference sequence). Trimming removed 5 bases at V and 2 bases at J, with 15 bases between. The chain's CDR3 is CASSPMLGTNYGYTF. Here the CDR3 DNA reads TGTGCCAGCAGTCCCATGCTTGGGACGAACTATGGCTACACCTTC.

V is TRBV6-5 and J is TRBJ2-3; D unresolved. The germline V gene encodes CDR1 MNHEY and CDR2 SVGAGI. With 6 bases removed from V and 3 bases from J, the gap between germline ends came to 16 bases. CDR3 length: 15 amino acids. The CDR3 loop is CASSLGLKDTDTQYF. The CDR3 nucleotides are TGTGCCAGCAGCCTGGGTTTGAAGGATACAGATACGCAGTATTTT.

The chain has TRBV16 and TRBJ2-7; D is unclear. Trimming pared 4 bases from V and 3 bases from J, leaving 4 bases between. CDR1 is KGHSY, CDR2 FQNENV, per germline. This CDR3 spans 11 amino acids. The CDR3 region is CASSPGYEQYF. CDR3 sequence (DNA): TGTGCCAGCAGCCCCGGCTACGAGCAGTACTTC.

This clone was seen only once. The J gene is TRBJ2-1, the V gene TRBV5-1; TRBD1 might be the D (6 bases). Trimming stripped 4 bases from V and 0 bases from J, with 14 bases between. The germline CDR1 and CDR2 sequences are SGHRS and YFSETQ. The CDR3 spans 16 residues. CDR3 sequence reads: CASSGPGQSSYNEQFF. The CDR3, as DNA: TGCGCCAGCAGCGGGCCCGGACAGAGCTCCTACAATGAGCAGTTCTTC.

CDR3 coding DNA: TGTGCCAGCAGCTTACAGCGCCTCCGGGAGCAGTACTTC. This encodes CASSLQRLREQYF. This rearrangement joins TRBV7-2 to TRBJ2-7; unclear D gene. This CDR3 is 13 amino acids long. Trimming removed 2 bases from V and 7 bases from J, with 12 bases in between. Germline CDR1 SGHTA, CDR2 FQGNSA.

On this clone itself: Other nucleotide sequences in the sample specify the same CDR3. The V and J genes are TRBV30 and TRBJ1-1; D is unclear. V lost 0 bases and J 4 bases, leaving 6 bases between the germline ends. CDR3 size: 12 residues. Germline-derived CDR1 and CDR2 are GTSNPN and SVGIG (reference sequence). CDR3 sequence: CAWSVRGTEAFF. In DNA, the CDR3 is TGTGCCTGGAGTGTACGGGGCACTGAAGCTTTCTTT.

The chain recombines TRBV5-1 with TRBJ1-2, with a tentative D call TRBD1 (5 bases). Germline V lookup: CDR1 SGHRS, CDR2 YFSETQ. This CDR3 has 14 amino acids. V was cut by 5 bases and J by 5 bases, with 16 bases left in between. The CDR3 is CASSSIGAQYGYTF. The CDR3 bases are TGCGCCAGCAGTTCCATAGGGGCCCAGTATGGCTACACCTTC. Filled out from reference TRBV5-1 and TRBJ1-2, the complete variable domain reads KAGVTQTPRYLIKTRGQQVTLSCSPISGHRSVSWYQQTPGQGLQFLFEYFSETQRNKGNFPGRFSGRQFSNSRSEMNVSTLELGDSALYLCASSSIGAQYGYTFGSGTRLTVV.

The gene calls are TRBV12-3 or TRBV12-4 and TRBJ1-1; unclear D gene. Trimming took 5 bases from V and 5 from J, leaving 12 bases between them. The CDR3 runs to 13 residues. In nucleotides, the CDR3 is TGTGCCAGCAGTCCTAGAACCCGAACTGAAGCTTTCTTT. It codes for CASSPRTRTEAFF.